This T cell receptor (beta chain) was observed in a study of cytomegalovirus exposure and HLA in healthy donors. Study observations and caveats: When a later analysis compared HLA-associated TCR beta chains with equally common others, the HLA-associated chains turned out to be more clonally expanded and to have lower generation probabilities.

This CDR3 region has 16 residues. Germline-derived CDR1 and CDR2 are LGHNA and YSLEER. The junction had 7 bases not matched to a gene; V was cut back by 1 base and J by 4 bases. As regards this clone: What it recognizes is unknown.

Primers included in the PCR were 60 Vbeta and 13 Jbeta primers. Clones were read by immunoSEQ multiplex PCR, and TCRdb kept only the in-frame ones, dropping some. Seen in this sample are tens of thousands of clones; the ten most common clones hold 15% to 19%. The TCR sequence derives from a man in his fifties in good health and CMV-seropositive. The sequenced sample was PBMCs. The chain joins TRBV4-3 to TRBJ2-7; 10 bases line up with TRBD2. CDR3 residues: CASSQGGAGGRYEQYF. CDR3 DNA sequence: TGCGCCAGCAGCCAAGGGGGAGCGGGAGGGCGGTACGAGCAGTACTTC.